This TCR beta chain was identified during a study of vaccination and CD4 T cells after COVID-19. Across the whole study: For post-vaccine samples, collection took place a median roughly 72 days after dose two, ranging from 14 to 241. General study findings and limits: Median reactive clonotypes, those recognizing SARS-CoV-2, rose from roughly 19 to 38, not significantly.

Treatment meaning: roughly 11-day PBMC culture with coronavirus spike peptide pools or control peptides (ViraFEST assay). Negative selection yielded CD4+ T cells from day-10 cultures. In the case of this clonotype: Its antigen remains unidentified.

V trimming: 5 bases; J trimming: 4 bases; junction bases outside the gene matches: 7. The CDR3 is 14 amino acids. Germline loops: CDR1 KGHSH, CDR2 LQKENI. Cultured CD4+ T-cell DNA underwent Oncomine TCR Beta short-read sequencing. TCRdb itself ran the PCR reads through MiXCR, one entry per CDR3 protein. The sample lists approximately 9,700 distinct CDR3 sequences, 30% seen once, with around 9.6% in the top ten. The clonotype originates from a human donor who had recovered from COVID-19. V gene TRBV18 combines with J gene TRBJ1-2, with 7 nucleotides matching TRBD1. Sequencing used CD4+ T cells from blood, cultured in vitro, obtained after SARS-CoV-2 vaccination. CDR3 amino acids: CASSTPGQPYGYTF. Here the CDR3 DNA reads TGTGCCAGCTCAACCCCGGGACAGCCCTATGGCTACACCTTC. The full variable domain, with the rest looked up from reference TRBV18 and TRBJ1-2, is NAGVMQNPRHLVRRRGQEARLRCSPMKGHSHVYWYRQLPEEGLKFMVYLQKENIIDESGMPKERFSAEFPKEGPSILRIQQVVRGDSAAYFCASSTPGQPYGYTFGSGTRLTVV.